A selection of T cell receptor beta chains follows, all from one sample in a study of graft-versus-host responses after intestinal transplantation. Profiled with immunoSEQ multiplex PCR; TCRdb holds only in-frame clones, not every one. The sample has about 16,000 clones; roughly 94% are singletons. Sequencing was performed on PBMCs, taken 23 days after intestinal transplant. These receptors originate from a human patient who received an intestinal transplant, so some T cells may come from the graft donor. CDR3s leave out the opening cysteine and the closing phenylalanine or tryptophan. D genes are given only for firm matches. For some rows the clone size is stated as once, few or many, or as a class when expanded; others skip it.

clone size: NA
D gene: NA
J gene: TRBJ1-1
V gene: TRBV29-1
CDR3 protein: SVAPSDTEAF

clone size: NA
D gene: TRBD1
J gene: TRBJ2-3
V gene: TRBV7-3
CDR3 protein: ASSIDGPTGIDTQY

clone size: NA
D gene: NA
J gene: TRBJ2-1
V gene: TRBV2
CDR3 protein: ASSESASTSYNEQF

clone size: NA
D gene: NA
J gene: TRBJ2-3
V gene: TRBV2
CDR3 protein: ARGDSDPTDTQY

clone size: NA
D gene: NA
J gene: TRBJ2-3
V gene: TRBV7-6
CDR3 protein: ASSSFVGPQY

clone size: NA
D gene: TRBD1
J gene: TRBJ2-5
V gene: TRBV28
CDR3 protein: ASSLTGEFQETQY

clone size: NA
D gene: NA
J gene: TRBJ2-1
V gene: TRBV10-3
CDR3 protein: AISGPRDGGMNNEQF

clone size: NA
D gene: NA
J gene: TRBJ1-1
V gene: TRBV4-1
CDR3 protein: ASSQVENREAF

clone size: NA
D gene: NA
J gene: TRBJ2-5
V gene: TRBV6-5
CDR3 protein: ASSYSRRDRETQY

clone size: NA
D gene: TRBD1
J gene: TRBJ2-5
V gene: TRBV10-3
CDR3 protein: AISPGQVLQETQY

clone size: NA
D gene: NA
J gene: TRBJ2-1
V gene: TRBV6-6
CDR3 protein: ASSYNQRGEQF

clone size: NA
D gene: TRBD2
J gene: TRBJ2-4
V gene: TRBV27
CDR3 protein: ASSERGEYVKNIQY

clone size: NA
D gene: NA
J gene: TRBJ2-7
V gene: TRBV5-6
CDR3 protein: ASSRGRYEQY

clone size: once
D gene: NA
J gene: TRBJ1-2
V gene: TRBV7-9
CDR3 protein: ASSPGGSWGYT